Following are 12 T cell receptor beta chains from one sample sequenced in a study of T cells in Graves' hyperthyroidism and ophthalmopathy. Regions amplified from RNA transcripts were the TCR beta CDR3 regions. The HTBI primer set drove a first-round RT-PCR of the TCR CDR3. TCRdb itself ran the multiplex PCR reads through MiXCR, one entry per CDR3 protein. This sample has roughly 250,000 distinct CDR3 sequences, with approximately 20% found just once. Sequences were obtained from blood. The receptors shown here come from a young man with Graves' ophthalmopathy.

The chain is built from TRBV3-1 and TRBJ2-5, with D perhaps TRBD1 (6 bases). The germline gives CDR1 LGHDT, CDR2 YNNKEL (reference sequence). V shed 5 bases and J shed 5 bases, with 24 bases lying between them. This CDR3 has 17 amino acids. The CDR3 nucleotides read TGTGCCAGCAGCGTGTTGGGACAAACGCATAACCGTGAGACCCAGTACTTC. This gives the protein CASSVLGQTHNRETQYF.

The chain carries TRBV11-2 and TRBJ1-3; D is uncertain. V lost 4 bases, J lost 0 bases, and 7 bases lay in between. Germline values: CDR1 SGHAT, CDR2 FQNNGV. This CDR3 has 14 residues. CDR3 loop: CASSSIISGNTIYF. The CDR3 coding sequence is TGTGCCAGCAGCTCCATTATCTCTGGAAACACCATATATTTT. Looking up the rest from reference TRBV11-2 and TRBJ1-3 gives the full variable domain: EAGVAQSPRYKIIEKRQSVAFWCNPISGHATLYWYQQILGQGPKLLIQFQNNGVVDDSQLPKDRFSAERLKGVDSTLKIQPAKLEDSAVYLCASSSIISGNTIYFGEGSWLTVV.

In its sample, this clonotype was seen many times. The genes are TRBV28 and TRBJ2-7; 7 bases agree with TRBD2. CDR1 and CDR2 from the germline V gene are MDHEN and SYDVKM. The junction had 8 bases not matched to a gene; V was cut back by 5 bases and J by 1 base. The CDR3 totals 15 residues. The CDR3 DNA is TGTGCCAGCAGTCCCCGGGGAGGGAAGTCCTACGAGCAGTACTTC. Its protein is CASSPRGGKSYEQYF.

CDR3 region: CASSVGQSTDTQYF. The CDR3 DNA follows: TGTGCCAGCAGCGTAGGGCAAAGCACAGATACGCAGTATTTT. The chain couples TRBV9 to TRBJ2-3; D is undetermined. Trimming took 0 bases from V and 0 from J, leaving 5 bases between them. Germline CDR1 SGDLS, CDR2 YYNGEE. The CDR3 is made up of 14 amino acids.

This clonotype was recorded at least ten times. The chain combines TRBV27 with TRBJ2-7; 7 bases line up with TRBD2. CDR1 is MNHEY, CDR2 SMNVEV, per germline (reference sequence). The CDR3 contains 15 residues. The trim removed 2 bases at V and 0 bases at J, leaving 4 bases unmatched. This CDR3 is CASSLGGGSSYEQYF. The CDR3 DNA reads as TGTGCCAGCAGTTTAGGCGGCGGGAGCTCCTACGAGCAGTACTTC.

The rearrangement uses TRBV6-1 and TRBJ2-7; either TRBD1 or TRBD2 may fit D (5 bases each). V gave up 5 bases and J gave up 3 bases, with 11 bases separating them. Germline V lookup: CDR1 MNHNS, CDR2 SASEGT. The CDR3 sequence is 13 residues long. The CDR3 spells CASSWDRLYEQYF. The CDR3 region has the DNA TGTGCCAGCAGTTGGGACCGACTCTACGAGCAGTACTTC.

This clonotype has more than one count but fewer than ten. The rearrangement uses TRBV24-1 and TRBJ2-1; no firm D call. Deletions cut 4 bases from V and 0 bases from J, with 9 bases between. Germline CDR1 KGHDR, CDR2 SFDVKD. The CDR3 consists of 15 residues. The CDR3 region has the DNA TGTGCCACCAGTGACTCTATGGGCTCCTACAATGAGCAGTTCTTC. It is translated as CATSDSMGSYNEQFF.

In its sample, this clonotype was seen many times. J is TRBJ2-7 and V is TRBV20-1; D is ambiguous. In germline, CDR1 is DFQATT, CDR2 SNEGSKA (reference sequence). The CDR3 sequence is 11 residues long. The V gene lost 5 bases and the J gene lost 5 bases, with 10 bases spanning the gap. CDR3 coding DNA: TGCAGTGCTCATGTGGTCGACGAGCAGTACTTC. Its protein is CSAHVVDEQYF.

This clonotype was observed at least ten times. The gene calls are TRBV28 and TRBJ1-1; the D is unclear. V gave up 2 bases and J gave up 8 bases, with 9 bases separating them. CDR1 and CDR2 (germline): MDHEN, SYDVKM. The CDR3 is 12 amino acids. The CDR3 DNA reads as TGTGCCAGCAGTTTAGAAAAGTGGGAAGCTTTCTTT. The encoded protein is CASSLEKWEAFF.

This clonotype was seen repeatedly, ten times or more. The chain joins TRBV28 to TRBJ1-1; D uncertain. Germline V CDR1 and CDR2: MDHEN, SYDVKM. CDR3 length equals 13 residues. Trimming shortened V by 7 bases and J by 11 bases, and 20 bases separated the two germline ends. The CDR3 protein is CASKPLPKWRAFF. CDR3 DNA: TGTGCCAGCAAGCCCCTCCCAAAGTGGCGGGCTTTCTTT.

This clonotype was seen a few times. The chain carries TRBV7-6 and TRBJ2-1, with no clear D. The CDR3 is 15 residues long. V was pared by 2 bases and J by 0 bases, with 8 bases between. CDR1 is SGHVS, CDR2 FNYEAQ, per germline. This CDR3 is CASSLMWSSYNEQFF. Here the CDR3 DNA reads TGTGCCAGCAGCTTAATGTGGAGCTCCTACAATGAGCAGTTCTTC.

The CDR3 coding sequence is TGCAGTGCTAGAGATCGGGGACAATCCACTGAAGCTTTCTTT. Its translation is CSARDRGQSTEAFF. The chain links TRBV20-1 to TRBJ1-1, with a possible D match to TRBD1 (6 bases). The V and J ends lost 0 bases and 4 bases respectively, with 12 bases between them. CDR1 DFQATT and CDR2 SNEGSKA come from the germline V gene (reference sequence). The CDR3 is made up of 14 amino acids.